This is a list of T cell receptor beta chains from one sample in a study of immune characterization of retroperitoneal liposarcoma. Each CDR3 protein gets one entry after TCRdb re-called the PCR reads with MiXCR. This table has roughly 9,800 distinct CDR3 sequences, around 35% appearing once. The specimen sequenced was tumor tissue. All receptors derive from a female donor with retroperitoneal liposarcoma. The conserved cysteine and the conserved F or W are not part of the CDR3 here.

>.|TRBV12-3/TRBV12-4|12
ASSSGDSSYEQY
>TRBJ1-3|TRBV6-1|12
ASSLGGQGNTIY
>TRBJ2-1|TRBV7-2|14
ASSLYGPSSYNEQF
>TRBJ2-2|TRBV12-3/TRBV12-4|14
ASSLGAGAPTGELF
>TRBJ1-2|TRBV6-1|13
ASSPGRGRAYGYT
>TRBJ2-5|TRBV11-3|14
ASSLVVREGRETQY
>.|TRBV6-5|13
ASRYRGESSYEQY
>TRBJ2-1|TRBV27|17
ASSLGWGRGLAGGGEQF
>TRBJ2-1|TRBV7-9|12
ASSLREASYEQF
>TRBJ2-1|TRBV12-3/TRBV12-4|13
ASSLGGNSYNEQF
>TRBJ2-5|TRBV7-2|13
ASSLRDRVIETQY
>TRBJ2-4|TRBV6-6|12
ASSYSIGVDEQY
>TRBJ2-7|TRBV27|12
ASSFGRGHYEQY
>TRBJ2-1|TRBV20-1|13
SARGEREGPNEQF
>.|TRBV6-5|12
ASTTEGAGREQY
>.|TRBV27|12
ASRRLAGGDEQY
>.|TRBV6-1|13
ASSVAAGEGIEQY
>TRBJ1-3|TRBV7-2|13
ASSARRVPRDTIY
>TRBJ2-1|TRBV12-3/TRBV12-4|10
ASSLDGYEQF
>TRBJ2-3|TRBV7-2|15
ASSSVGAGLAGDTQY
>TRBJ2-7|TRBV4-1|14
ASSHSGTGGLYEQY
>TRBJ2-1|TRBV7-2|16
ASTLRAYRGLSYNEQF
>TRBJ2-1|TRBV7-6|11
ASSLVGSHEQF
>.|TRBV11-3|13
ASSLGGIIGETQY
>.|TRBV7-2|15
ASSRGTSGSKSYEQY